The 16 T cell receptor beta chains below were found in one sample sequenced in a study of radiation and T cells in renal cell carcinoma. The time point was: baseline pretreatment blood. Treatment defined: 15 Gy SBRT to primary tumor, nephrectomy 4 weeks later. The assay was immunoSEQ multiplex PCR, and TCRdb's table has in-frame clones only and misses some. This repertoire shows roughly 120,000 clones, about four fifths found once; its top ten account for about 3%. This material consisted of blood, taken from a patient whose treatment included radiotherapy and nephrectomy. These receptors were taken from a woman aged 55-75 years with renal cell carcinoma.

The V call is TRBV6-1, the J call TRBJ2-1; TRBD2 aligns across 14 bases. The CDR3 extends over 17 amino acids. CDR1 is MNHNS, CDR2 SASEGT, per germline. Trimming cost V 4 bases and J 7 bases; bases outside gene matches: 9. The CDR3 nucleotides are TGTGCCAGCAGTGTTTTCTCCGGGACTAGCGGGAGAAATGAGCAGTTCTTC. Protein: CASSVFSGTSGRNEQFF.

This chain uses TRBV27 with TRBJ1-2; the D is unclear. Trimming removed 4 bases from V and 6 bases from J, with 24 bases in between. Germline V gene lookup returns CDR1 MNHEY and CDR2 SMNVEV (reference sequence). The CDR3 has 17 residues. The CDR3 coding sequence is TGTGCCAGCAGTTCGCGGGCGGGAGGTGGAGAGGAAGATGGCTACACCTTC. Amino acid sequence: CASSSRAGGGEEDGYTF.

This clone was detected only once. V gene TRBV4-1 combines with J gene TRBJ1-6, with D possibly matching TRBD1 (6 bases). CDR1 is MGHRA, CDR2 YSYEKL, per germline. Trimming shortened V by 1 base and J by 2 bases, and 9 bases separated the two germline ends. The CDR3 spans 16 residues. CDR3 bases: TGCGCCAGCAGCCAAGCGCCAGGGGCCTATAATTCACCCCTCCACTTT. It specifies CASSQAPGAYNSPLHF.

For the CDR3, the DNA is TGCGCCAGCAGCTACCAGATTAACACTGAAGCTTTCTTT. The encoded protein is CASSYQINTEAFF. The J gene is TRBJ1-1, the V gene TRBV5-1; D is unclear. The CDR3 length is 13 residues. Germline CDR1 SGHRS, CDR2 YFSETQ. The ends were cut back, 3 bases at V and 2 bases at J, with 8 bases in the middle.

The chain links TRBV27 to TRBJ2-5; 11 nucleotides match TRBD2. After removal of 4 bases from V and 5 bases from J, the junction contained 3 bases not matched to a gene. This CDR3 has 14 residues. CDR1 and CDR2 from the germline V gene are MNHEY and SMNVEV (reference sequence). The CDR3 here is CASSSLAGGETQYF. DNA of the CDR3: TGTGCCAGCAGTTCCTTAGCGGGGGGGGAGACCCAGTACTTC.

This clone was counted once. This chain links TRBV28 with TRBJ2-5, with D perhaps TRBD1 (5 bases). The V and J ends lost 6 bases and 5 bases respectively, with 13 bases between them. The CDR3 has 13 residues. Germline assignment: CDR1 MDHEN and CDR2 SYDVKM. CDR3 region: CASRGSGMETQYF. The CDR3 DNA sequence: TGTGCCAGCAGAGGGTCAGGGATGGAGACCCAGTACTTC.

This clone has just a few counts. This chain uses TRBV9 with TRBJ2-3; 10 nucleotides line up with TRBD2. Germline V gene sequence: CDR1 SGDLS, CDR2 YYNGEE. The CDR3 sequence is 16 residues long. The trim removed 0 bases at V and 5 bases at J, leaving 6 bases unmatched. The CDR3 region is CASSVGLAGAGDTQYF. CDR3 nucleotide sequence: TGTGCCAGCAGCGTAGGGCTAGCGGGAGCTGGAGATACGCAGTATTTT.

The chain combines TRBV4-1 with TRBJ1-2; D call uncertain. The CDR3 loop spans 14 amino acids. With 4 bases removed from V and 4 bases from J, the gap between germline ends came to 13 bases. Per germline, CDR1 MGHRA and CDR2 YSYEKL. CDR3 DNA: TGCGCCAGCAGCCCATCCGAACGTGGCTATGGCTACACCTTC. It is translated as CASSPSERGYGYTF.

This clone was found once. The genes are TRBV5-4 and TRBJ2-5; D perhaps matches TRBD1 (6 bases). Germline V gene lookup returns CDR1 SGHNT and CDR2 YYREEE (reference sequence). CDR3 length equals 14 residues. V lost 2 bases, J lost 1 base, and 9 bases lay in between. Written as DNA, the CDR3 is TGTGCCAGCAGCTTACGACAGGCCCAAGAGACCCAGTACTTC. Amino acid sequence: CASSLRQAQETQYF.

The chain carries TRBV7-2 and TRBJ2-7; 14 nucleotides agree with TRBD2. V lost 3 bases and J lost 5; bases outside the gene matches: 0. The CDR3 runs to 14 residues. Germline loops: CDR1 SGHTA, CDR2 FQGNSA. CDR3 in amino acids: CASSLGLAGDEQYF. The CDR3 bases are TGTGCCAGCAGCTTGGGACTAGCGGGAGACGAGCAGTACTTC.

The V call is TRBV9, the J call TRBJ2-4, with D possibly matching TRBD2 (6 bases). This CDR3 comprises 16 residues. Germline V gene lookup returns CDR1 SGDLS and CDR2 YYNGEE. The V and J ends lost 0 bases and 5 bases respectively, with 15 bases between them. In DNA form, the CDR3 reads TGTGCCAGCAGCGTAGCAAGTTACGGAGGGGAAAACATTCAGTACTTC. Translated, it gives CASSVASYGGENIQYF. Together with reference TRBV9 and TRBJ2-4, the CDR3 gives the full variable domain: DSGVTQTPKHLITATGQRVTLRCSPRSGDLSVYWYQQSLDQGLQFLIQYYNGEERAKGNILERFSAQQFPDLHSELNLSSLELGDSALYFCASSVASYGGENIQYFGAGTRLSVL.

CDR3 residues: CASSTPTMNTEAFF. The CDR3 DNA follows: TGTGCCAGCAGTACGCCTACTATGAACACTGAAGCTTTCTTT. The genes are TRBV6-1 and TRBJ1-1; D ambiguous. From germline, CDR1 is MNHNS and CDR2 SASEGT. The CDR3 is made up of 14 amino acids. With 5 bases removed from V and 0 bases from J, the gap between germline ends came to 10 bases.

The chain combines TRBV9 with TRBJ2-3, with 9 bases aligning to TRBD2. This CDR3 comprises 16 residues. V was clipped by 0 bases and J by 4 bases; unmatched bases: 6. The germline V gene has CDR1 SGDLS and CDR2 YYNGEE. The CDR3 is CASSVGNSGSADTQYF. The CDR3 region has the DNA TGTGCCAGCAGCGTAGGGAATAGCGGGAGTGCAGATACGCAGTATTTT.

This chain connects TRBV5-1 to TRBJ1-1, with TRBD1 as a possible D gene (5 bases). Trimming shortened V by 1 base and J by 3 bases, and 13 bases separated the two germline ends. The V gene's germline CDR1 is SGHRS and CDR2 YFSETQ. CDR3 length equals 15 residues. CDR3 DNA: TGCGCCAGCAGCTTGAGTACCGGGGGGGACACTGAAGCTTTCTTT. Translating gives CASSLSTGGDTEAFF.

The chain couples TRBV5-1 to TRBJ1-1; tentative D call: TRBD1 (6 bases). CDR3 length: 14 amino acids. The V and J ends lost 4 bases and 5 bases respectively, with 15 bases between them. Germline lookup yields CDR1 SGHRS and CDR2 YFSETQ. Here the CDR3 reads CASSPGGRETEAFF. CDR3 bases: TGCGCCAGCAGCCCGGGGGGCAGGGAGACTGAAGCTTTCTTT.

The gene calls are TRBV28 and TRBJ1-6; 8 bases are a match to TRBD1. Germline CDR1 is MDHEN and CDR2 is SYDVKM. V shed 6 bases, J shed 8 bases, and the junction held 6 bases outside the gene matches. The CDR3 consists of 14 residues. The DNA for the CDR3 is TGTGCCAGCAGGGACGGACAGGGATATTCACCCCTCCACTTT. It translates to CASRDGQGYSPLHF.